The source of this T cell receptor (beta chain) is a study of T cell repertoires in cytomegalovirus infection. Germline loops: CDR1 SGHTA, CDR2 FQGNSA. Trimming took off 4 bases at V and 3 bases at J, with 13 bases between the two ends. This CDR3 spans 15 amino acids. With regard to this clonotype: Its antigen is not known.

TCRdb ran MiXCR on the reads and lists one entry per CDR3 protein. The table has fewer than 650,000 distinct CDR3 sequences, approximately 40% seen once. V gene TRBV7-2 combines with J gene TRBJ2-1; a possible D gene is TRBD2 (5 bases). The receptor was derived from a human donor in good health (CMV status not recorded). Some clones in this sample may be carry-over from other donors' samples. Sequenced material: cultured PBMCs, taken from culture after CMV antigen stimulation. The CDR3 spells CASSYLAVSYNEQFF. CDR3 DNA: TGTGCCAGCAGCTATCTAGCAGTAAGCTACAATGAGCAGTTCTTC. Complete variable domain (other parts from reference TRBV7-2 and TRBJ2-1): GAGVSQSPSNKVTEKGKDVELRCDPISGHTALYWYRQSLGQGLEFLIYFQGNSAPDKSGLPSDRFSAERTGGSVSTLTIQRTQQEDSAVYLCASSYLAVSYNEQFFGPGTRLTVL.